One and the same sample provided the 12 T cell receptor beta chains below, sequenced in a study of cytomegalovirus exposure and HLA in healthy donors. Both 60 Vbeta primers and 13 Jbeta primers went into the PCR. TCRdb keeps only in-frame clones here, not all; method: immunoSEQ multiplex PCR. The repertoire holds about 130,000 clones, with about 80% as singletons. Input material: PBMCs. All receptors come from a man aged 25-40 years in good health and CMV-seronegative.

The rearrangement links TRBV6-5 to TRBJ1-4; D is unclear. Germline V CDR1 and CDR2: MNHEY, SVGAGI. This CDR3 region has 13 residues. V was cut by 5 bases and J by 8 bases, with 12 bases left in between. This CDR3 reads CASSTPGEEKLFF. The CDR3 bases are TGTGCCAGCAGTACTCCGGGAGAAGAAAAACTGTTTTTT.

The chain is built from TRBV18 and TRBJ1-1, with 9 bases matching TRBD1. The CDR3 has 15 amino acids. CDR1 and CDR2 (germline): KGHSH, LQKENI. V dropped 6 bases and J dropped 3; count of bases not matched to a gene: 8. CDR3 coding DNA: TGTGCCAGCTCGCATGGGGGACAGGGAGACACTGAAGCTTTCTTT. Translation: CASSHGGQGDTEAFF.

The V and J genes are TRBV7-6 and TRBJ2-5; D is perhaps TRBD2 (5 bases). The CDR3 is 15 amino acids. Looked up from germline, CDR1 is SGHVS and CDR2 is FNYEAQ. V was pared by 1 base and J by 4 bases, with 13 bases between. The CDR3 sequence is CASSLVVGRGETQYF. The CDR3 DNA reads as TGTGCCAGCAGCTTAGTAGTGGGCCGGGGAGAGACCCAGTACTTC.

This clone has just a few counts. V and J are TRBV5-6 and TRBJ1-2; TRBD1 aligns across 7 bases. CDR3 length equals 12 residues. Germline V gives CDR1 SGHDT, CDR2 YYEEEE. Unmatched junction bases numbered 5, after V lost 8 bases and J lost 4 bases. DNA of the CDR3: TGTGCCAGAGAAACAGGGGTCTATGGCTACACCTTC. It specifies CARETGVYGYTF.

The chain links TRBV7-2 to TRBJ2-1; D gene unclear. V was shortened by 2 bases and J by 10 bases, with 24 bases between the two germline ends. Per the germline V gene, CDR1 is SGHTA and CDR2 is FQGNSA. The CDR3 spans 17 residues. DNA of the CDR3: TGTGCCAGCAGCTTAATGTTATGGGCTATACCCGTAGGCGAGCAGTTCTTC. It codes for CASSLMLWAIPVGEQFF.

Turning to this clone: Germline is not matched at one junction end, which may reflect a read error. The chain carries TRBV7-9 and TRBJ2-1; D possibly corresponds to TRBD1 (6 bases). This CDR3 contains 15 residues. Germline assignment: CDR1 SEHNR and CDR2 FQNEAQ (reference sequence). The CDR3 protein is CASSPGAESYNEQFF. As DNA, the CDR3 is TGTGCTAGCAGCCCAGGGGCGGAATCCTACAATGAGCAGTTCTTC.

The chain links TRBV4-2 to TRBJ2-2, with 10 bases identical to TRBD2. V lost 3 bases and J lost 1; bases outside the gene matches: 8. The CDR3 is made up of 18 amino acids. From germline, CDR1 is LGHNA and CDR2 YNFKEQ. Here the CDR3 reads CASSHLGLADENTGELFF. The DNA for the CDR3 is TGTGCCAGCAGCCACCTAGGACTAGCGGACGAGAACACCGGGGAGCTGTTTTTT.

The chain joins TRBV7-9 to TRBJ1-2, with TRBD1 matching over 8 bases. Germline V lookup: CDR1 SEHNR, CDR2 FQNEAQ (reference sequence). V shed 1 base and J 3 bases; nucleotides not matched to a gene: 7. CDR3 length: 16 amino acids. Here the CDR3 reads CASSLEGRGLDYGYTF. The DNA of the CDR3 is TGTGCCAGCAGCTTAGAGGGCAGGGGGCTCGACTATGGCTACACCTTC.

The chain joins TRBV28 to TRBJ1-2, with D possibly matching TRBD1 (6 bases). CDR1 and CDR2 (germline): MDHEN, SYDVKM. The CDR3 has 17 residues. V lost 5 bases and J lost 3, with 22 bases in between. The CDR3 coding sequence is TGTGCCAGCAGTGGGCCAGGGGTAAGTGAGGCGGACTATGGCTACACCTTC. The encoded protein is CASSGPGVSEADYGYTF.

The J gene is TRBJ2-7, the V gene TRBV10-1; no reliable D call. Germline values: CDR1 WNHNN, CDR2 SYGVQD (reference sequence). The CDR3 length is 14 residues. V was trimmed by 0 bases and J by 5 bases, leaving 11 bases between them. CDR3 protein: CASSESKTNHEQYF. CDR3 coding DNA: TGCGCCAGCAGTGAGTCGAAAACAAACCACGAGCAGTACTTC.

This clone was detected only once. The V gene is TRBV7-9, the J gene TRBJ2-5; D perhaps matches TRBD1 (6 bases). The J call is in doubt because the DNA end fits TRBJ2-7 better. Germline-derived CDR1 and CDR2 are SEHNR and FQNEAQ (reference sequence). CDR3 length equals 12 residues. CDR3 residues: CASSQGYNEQYF. CDR3 coding DNA: TGTGCCAGTTCACAGGGTTACAACGAGCAGTACTTC.

The chain employs TRBV5-1 and TRBJ2-1, with TRBD2 matching 9 bases. The CDR3 length is 15 residues. Trimming took 5 bases from V and 5 from J; bases not matched to a gene: 8. CDR1 and CDR2 (germline): SGHRS, YFSETQ. CDR3 sequence reads: CASSQGAGGHNEQFF. The CDR3, as DNA: TGCGCCAGCAGTCAGGGAGCGGGGGGCCACAATGAGCAGTTCTTC.